This passage covers 30 T cell receptor beta chains from one sample sequenced in a study of chemoradiotherapy in HPV16-positive cancers. The data were produced by immunoSEQ multiplex PCR, yet TCRdb's version contains in-frame clones alone and is incomplete. The sample includes around 33,000 clones, 88% of them seen just once. This specimen consisted of blood, obtained from a patient who underwent chemoradiotherapy. The receptors shown here come from a human donor with HPV-associated anogenital cancer.

This clone was observed a single time. This sequence joins TRBV18 and TRBJ2-5; D possibly corresponds to TRBD1 (5 bases). Germline assignment: CDR1 KGHSH and CDR2 LQKENI. Trimming took off 3 bases at V and 4 bases at J, with 6 bases between the two ends. This CDR3 is 12 amino acids long. The CDR3 DNA reads as TGTGCCAGCTCACCTACAGGAGAGACCCAGTACTTC. It is translated as CASSPTGETQYF.

This rearrangement joins TRBV28 to TRBJ2-7; D possibly corresponds to TRBD1 (5 bases). Between the trimmed V and J ends, which lost 8 bases and 3 bases, there was a span of 11 bases. Germline V lookup: CDR1 MDHEN, CDR2 SYDVKM. The CDR3 has 12 amino acids. The CDR3 DNA reads as TGTGCCAGCGGCACTCAGGGCTACGAGCAGTACTTC. As protein: CASGTQGYEQYF. Using reference TRBV28 and TRBJ2-7 for the parts outside the CDR3, the full variable domain is DVKVTQSSRYLVKRTGEKVFLECVQDMDHENMFWYRQDPGLGLRLIYFSYDVKMKEKGDIPEGYSVSREKKERFSLILESASTNQTSMYLCASGTQGYEQYFGPGTRLTVT.

The V call is TRBV2, the J call TRBJ2-2; 8 bases line up with TRBD2. Germline loops: CDR1 SNHLY, CDR2 FYNNEI. The V gene end was trimmed by 4 bases and the J gene end by 5 bases; junction bases not matched to a gene: 9. There are 16 residues in the CDR3. The DNA of the CDR3 is TGTGCCAGCAGTGGGGTGCCGGGACTAGTTACCGGGGAGCTGTTTTTT. The encoded protein is CASSGVPGLVTGELFF.

The table lists this clone with a count of one. The rearrangement joins TRBV19 to TRBJ2-1; perhaps TRBD2 as D (6 bases). Trimming removed 3 bases at V and 5 bases at J, with 11 bases between. Germline V gene sequence: CDR1 LNHDA, CDR2 SQIVND (reference sequence). The CDR3 spans 14 residues. The CDR3, as DNA: TGTGCCAGTAGTATCTCTAGCGACGACAATGAGCAGTTCTTC. This gives the protein CASSISSDDNEQFF.

This chain links TRBV7-2 with TRBJ1-2; weak D call: TRBD1 (6 bases). Looked up from germline, CDR1 is SGHTA and CDR2 is FQGNSA. The CDR3 runs 15 residues. V was pared by 0 bases and J by 4 bases, with 12 bases between. The CDR3 region is CASSLAGGLSYGYTF. The CDR3 coding sequence is TGTGCCAGCAGCTTAGCGGGGGGGCTCAGCTATGGCTACACCTTC.

The J gene is TRBJ1-5, the V gene TRBV4-1; D gene unclear. Germline V lookup: CDR1 MGHRA, CDR2 YSYEKL. The CDR3 totals 15 residues. Trimming left V 5 bases short and J 0 bases short, with 11 bases between. The CDR3 DNA sequence: TGCGCCAGCAGCTACCTGCCTGATAGCAATCAGCCCCAGCATTTT. Translated: CASSYLPDSNQPQHF.

The chain combines TRBV18 with TRBJ2-7; unclear D gene. The CDR3 totals 14 residues. Germline CDR1 and CDR2: KGHSH and LQKENI. The V and J ends lost 3 bases and 4 bases respectively, with 13 bases between them. In DNA form, the CDR3 reads TGTGCCAGCTCACCTACACAGCAAGAATACGAGCAGTACTTC. Its translation: CASSPTQQEYEQYF.

The CDR3 region is CTSSQISRGRTSGANVLTF. The CDR3 DNA reads as TGCACCAGCAGCCAAATATCCCGGGGACGGACATCTGGGGCCAACGTCCTGACTTTC. The rearrangement links TRBV1 to TRBJ2-6. TRBV1 counts as a pseudogene. The CDR3 sequence is 19 residues long.

The chain recombines TRBV7-2 with TRBJ2-3; D is possibly TRBD1 or TRBD2 (6 bases each). The germline V and J ends were trimmed by 1 base and 7 bases, with 9 bases remaining between them. This CDR3 is 13 amino acids long. Germline values: CDR1 SGHTA, CDR2 FQGNSA. The CDR3 region has the DNA TGTGCCAGCAGCTTAGAAGGGGGGAATACGCAGTATTTT. This codes for CASSLEGGNTQYF.

This clone appeared once. CDR3 in amino acids: CAWSIGQQNTEAFF. The CDR3, as DNA: TGTGCCTGGAGTATAGGACAGCAGAACACTGAAGCTTTCTTT. The chain employs TRBV30 and TRBJ1-1, with D possibly TRBD1 on 6 matching bases. Germline values: CDR1 GTSNPN, CDR2 SVGIG (reference sequence). The CDR3 covers 14 residues. Trimming cost V 2 bases and J 1 base, with 11 bases left between them. Looking up the rest from reference TRBV30 and TRBJ1-1 gives the full variable domain: SQTIHQWPATLVQPVGSPLSLECTVEGTSNPNLYWYRQAAGRGLQLLFYSVGIGQISSEVPQNLSASRPQDRQFILSSKKLLLSDSGFYLCAWSIGQQNTEAFFGQGTRLTVV.

The chain has TRBV7-2 and TRBJ1-4; no firm D call. The germline V gene encodes CDR1 SGHTA and CDR2 FQGNSA. V lost 0 bases and J lost 5, with 10 bases in between. The CDR3 loop spans 15 amino acids. CDR3 bases: TGTGCCAGCAGCTTAGCCCCGCGGCAGAATGAAAAACTGTTTTTT. Translated: CASSLAPRQNEKLFF. Using reference TRBV7-2 and TRBJ1-4 for the parts outside the CDR3, the full variable domain is GAGVSQSPSNKVTEKGKDVELRCDPISGHTALYWYRQSLGQGLEFLIYFQGNSAPDKSGLPSDRFSAERTGGSVSTLTIQRTQQEDSAVYLCASSLAPRQNEKLFFGSGTQLSVL.

The rearrangement links TRBV11-2 to TRBJ2-7, with 12 bases aligning to TRBD2. V lost 4 bases and J lost 2; bases outside the gene matches: 3. Germline CDR1 reads SGHAT; CDR2 reads FQNNGV. The CDR3 spans 15 residues. The CDR3 sequence: CASSYSSGRAYEQYF. CDR3 bases: TGTGCCAGCAGCTACTCTAGCGGGAGGGCCTACGAGCAGTACTTC.

V usage is TRBV9 and J usage is TRBJ1-6, with D unresolved. Germline lookup yields CDR1 SGDLS and CDR2 YYNGEE. The CDR3 sequence is 14 residues long. Deletions cut 0 bases from V and 5 bases from J, with 6 bases between. The CDR3 loop is CASSVVGHNSPLHF. The CDR3 bases are TGTGCCAGCAGCGTAGTAGGACATAATTCACCCCTCCACTTT.

This chain connects TRBV20-1 to TRBJ2-5; no clear D. Trimming cost V 3 bases and J 3 bases, with 5 bases left between them. There are 11 residues in the CDR3. Germline CDR1 is DFQATT and CDR2 is SNEGSKA (reference sequence). CDR3 in DNA: TGCAGTGCTAGGGCAGAAGAGACCCAGTACTTC. This gives the protein CSARAEETQYF.

J is TRBJ2-7 and V is TRBV28; D is perhaps TRBD2 (6 bases). Germline loops: CDR1 MDHEN, CDR2 SYDVKM. The V end was cut by 2 bases, the J end by 1 base, with 6 bases between. This CDR3 contains 13 residues. CDR3 sequence (DNA): TGTGCCAGCAGTTTAGGACTATCCTACGAGCAGTACTTC. Its translation is CASSLGLSYEQYF.

The count of this clone is one. J is TRBJ1-1 and V is TRBV7-6, with TRBD1 matching 7 bases. Germline V gives CDR1 SGHVS, CDR2 FNYEAQ. Germline trimming cut 2 bases from V and 3 bases from J; bases unmatched to any gene: 3. The CDR3 consists of 14 residues. The CDR3 DNA follows: TGTGCCAGCAGCTTAAGAGGGACAGACACTGAAGCTTTCTTT. Translated: CASSLRGTDTEAFF.

V and J are TRBV19 and TRBJ1-1; TRBD1 is a possible D gene (5 bases). CDR1 is LNHDA, CDR2 SQIVND, per germline (reference sequence). The CDR3 has 14 residues. V lost 6 bases to trimming and J lost 1 base, with 12 bases between them. CDR3 in amino acids: CASSIWGGNTEAFF. In DNA, the CDR3 is TGTGCCAGTAGCATCTGGGGCGGGAACACTGAAGCTTTCTTT.

This clone was seen more than once but under ten times. The CDR3 coding sequence is TGTGCGGTCGGAGTTCCCACTGAAGCTTTCTTT. It specifies CAVGVPTEAFF. The chain combines TRBV7-7 with TRBJ1-1; the D is unclear. This CDR3 comprises 11 residues. CDR1 is SSHAT and CDR2 is FNYEAQ in the germline V gene (reference sequence).

The chain carries TRBV5-1 and TRBJ1-1; 8 nucleotides agree with TRBD1. This CDR3 has 15 residues. V was pared by 2 bases and J by 2 bases, with 5 bases of the junction left unmatched. Germline CDR1 and CDR2: SGHRS and YFSETQ. The CDR3 spells CASSFIRGLNTEAFF. The DNA of the CDR3 is TGCGCCAGCAGCTTCATCAGGGGGCTAAACACTGAAGCTTTCTTT.

The CDR3 region is CASRARYGDTQYF. CDR3 DNA sequence: TGTGCCAGCAGAGCAAGGTACGGAGATACGCAGTATTTT. V gene TRBV6-5 combines with J gene TRBJ2-3; D remains unclear. V was trimmed by 6 bases and J by 5 bases, leaving 12 bases between them. CDR1 MNHEY and CDR2 SVGAGI come from the germline V gene. The CDR3 spans 13 residues.

This sequence joins TRBV6-1 and TRBJ1-2; tentatively, D is TRBD1 (5 bases). With 8 bases removed from V and 4 bases from J, the gap between germline ends came to 11 bases. The length of the CDR3 is 12 residues. The germline CDR1 and CDR2 sequences are MNHNS and SASEGT. CDR3 sequence (DNA): TGTGCCAGCCTGGGACGGAGCTATGGCTACACCTTC. It specifies CASLGRSYGYTF.

This chain joins TRBV6-5 and TRBJ2-7; D is unresolved. The V gene's germline CDR1 is MNHEY and CDR2 SVGAGI. V was shortened by 2 bases and J by 5 bases, with 13 bases between the two germline ends. This CDR3 contains 14 residues. The CDR3: CASSYLPPADEQYF. CDR3 sequence (DNA): TGTGCCAGCAGTTACCTTCCCCCCGCCGACGAGCAGTACTTC.

This clone showed up just once. CDR3 nucleotides: TGTGCCAGCAGTACACCAGGGCAGACGAGCAATCAGCCCCAGCATTTT. Its protein product is CASSTPGQTSNQPQHF. V usage is TRBV28 and J usage is TRBJ1-5, with a tentative D call TRBD1 (5 bases). This CDR3 comprises 16 residues. V was trimmed by 5 bases and J by 1 base, leaving 15 bases between them. CDR1 and CDR2 (germline): MDHEN, SYDVKM. Variable domain in full (rest from reference TRBV28 and TRBJ1-5): DVKVTQSSRYLVKRTGEKVFLECVQDMDHENMFWYRQDPGLGLRLIYFSYDVKMKEKGDIPEGYSVSREKKERFSLILESASTNQTSMYLCASSTPGQTSNQPQHFGDGTRLSIL.

V usage is TRBV28 and J usage is TRBJ1-1, with D hard to call. Germline CDR1 reads MDHEN; CDR2 reads SYDVKM. The CDR3 runs to 12 residues. Deletions cut 2 bases from V and 10 bases from J, with 11 bases between. CDR3 DNA: TGTGCCAGCAGTTTAATAGGGAAAGGAGCTTTCTTT. This sequence encodes CASSLIGKGAFF.

J is TRBJ1-1 and V is TRBV11-2; tentatively, D is TRBD1 (5 bases). V was trimmed by 0 bases and J by 6 bases, leaving 14 bases between them. The CDR3 is 15 amino acids. Germline V gene sequence: CDR1 SGHAT, CDR2 FQNNGV. The CDR3 loop is CASSLEPGPNSEAFF. DNA for the CDR3: TGTGCCAGCAGCTTAGAGCCGGGACCAAATTCTGAAGCTTTCTTT.

The gene calls are TRBV7-2 and TRBJ2-5; D unclear. The CDR3 loop spans 13 amino acids. Germline V lookup: CDR1 SGHTA, CDR2 FQGNSA. V lost 3 bases and J 5 bases, leaving 10 bases between the germline ends. For the CDR3, the DNA is TGTGCCAGCAGCTTCACTATGTGGGAGACCCAGTACTTC. It translates to CASSFTMWETQYF.

The chain joins TRBV6-1 to TRBJ1-2; D possibly corresponds to TRBD1 (6 bases). Germline CDR1 reads MNHNS; CDR2 reads SASEGT. This CDR3 spans 13 amino acids. The ends were cut back, 8 bases at V and 2 bases at J, with 12 bases in the middle. The CDR3, as DNA: TGTGCCAGCGAGAGGGGGGCGAACTATGGCTACACCTTC. The encoded protein is CASERGANYGYTF.

The rearrangement joins TRBV20-1 to TRBJ2-3; no firm D call. The V gene lost 7 bases and the J gene lost 2 bases, with 7 bases spanning the gap. This CDR3 contains 11 residues. Germline CDR1 is DFQATT and CDR2 is SNEGSKA (reference sequence). CDR3: CSGAATDTQYF. Written as DNA, the CDR3 is TGCAGTGGGGCGGCCACAGATACGCAGTATTTT.

The chain carries TRBV5-1 and TRBJ1-1; 9 positions match TRBD1. The CDR3 has 14 residues. Germline V lookup: CDR1 SGHRS, CDR2 YFSETQ. J lost 4 bases, V lost 0 bases, and 1 base had no gene match. The CDR3 loop is CASSLGQGGTEAFF. Written as DNA, the CDR3 is TGCGCCAGCAGCTTGGGACAGGGGGGCACTGAAGCTTTCTTT.

The chain combines TRBV6-1 with TRBJ1-1, with a tentative D call TRBD1 (6 bases). The V end was cut by 6 bases, the J end by 5 bases, with 13 bases between. Germline loops: CDR1 MNHNS, CDR2 SASEGT. This CDR3 has 13 amino acids. The DNA for the CDR3 is TGTGCCAGCAGAGCTCAACAGGGAACTGAAGCTTTCTTT. Its translation is CASRAQQGTEAFF.